The 28 T cell receptor beta chains in this list originate from one sample, sequenced in a study of tumor-infiltrating lymphocytes in primary liver carcinoma. RNA was extracted from whole blood without cell sorting, alongside germline DNA. Constant-region priming of roughly 0.45 ug total RNA yielded TCR beta cDNA. For TCR beta, libraries were produced by three nested multiplex PCR rounds using slightly modified ARM-PCR. TRBV1-TRBV30 forward primers paired with a C-beta reverse primer were used in the first two PCR rounds, which ran about 11 cycles each. TCRdb reanalysed the multiplex PCR reads using MiXCR and keeps one entry per CDR3 protein. Here the sample spans a few hundred thousand distinct CDR3 sequences, nearly 60% being singletons. The sequenced sample was peripheral blood. The receptor set was obtained from a woman aged 25 to 45 with primary liver carcinoma and hepatitis B virus infection.

As for this clonotype: The conserved phenylalanine or tryptophan is not found at the CDR3 terminus, so this likely reflects a read error. The chain couples TRBV18 to TRBJ2-7; 7 nucleotides agree with TRBD1. J was trimmed by 5 bases and V by 5 bases; bases with no gene match: 12. The CDR3 is 15 residues long. Germline CDR1 is KGHSH and CDR2 is LQKENI. The CDR3 spells CASSVTGQITDEQYL. In DNA, the CDR3 is TGTGCCAGCTCAGTGACGGGACAGATAACGGACGAGCAGTACTTA.

The chain employs TRBV6-1 and TRBJ2-3, with TRBD2 matching 9 bases. V lost 6 bases and J lost 2; bases outside the gene matches: 9. The length of the CDR3 is 16 residues. Germline values: CDR1 MNHNS, CDR2 SASEGT. For the CDR3, the DNA is TGTGCCAGCAGCCTTAGCGGGAGTTTAAACACAGATACGCAGTATTTT. The encoded protein is CASSLSGSLNTDTQYF.

Remarks on this clonotype: At one end, the junction sequence differs from germline, possibly due to a read error. This CDR3 reads CTSSPQGLGMGEQYF. The CDR3 region has the DNA TGTACCAGCAGCCCCCAGGGACTAGGGATGGGCGAGCAGTACTTC. J is TRBJ2-7 and V is TRBV7-8; 8 nucleotides agree with TRBD2. The CDR3 extends over 15 amino acids. Germline lookup yields CDR1 SGHVS and CDR2 FQNEAQ.

This clonotype was detected many times. The V gene is TRBV11-2, the J gene TRBJ2-5; TRBD1 agrees at 7 bases. The CDR3 extends over 16 amino acids. Germline V lookup: CDR1 SGHAT, CDR2 FQNNGV. After removal of 4 bases from V and 0 bases from J, the junction contained 8 bases not matched to a gene. As DNA, the CDR3 is TGTGCCAGCAGCTCCAGCCCCGGGACAGACCAAGAGACCCAGTACTTC. As protein: CASSSSPGTDQETQYF.

The chain is built from TRBV5-1 and TRBJ1-2; D call uncertain. CDR1 is SGHRS, CDR2 YFSETQ, per germline. The CDR3 length is 13 residues. The V end was cut by 4 bases, the J end by 2 bases, with 9 bases between. CDR3 protein: CASSADWNYGYTF. In DNA, the CDR3 is TGCGCCAGCAGCGCAGACTGGAACTATGGCTACACCTTC.

The V and J genes are TRBV12-3 or TRBV12-4 and TRBJ2-5; 9 bases line up with TRBD2. Trimming cost V 5 bases and J 3 bases; bases outside gene matches: 4. This CDR3 region has 14 residues. This CDR3 is CASSPRLAEETQYF. CDR3 nucleotide sequence: TGTGCCAGCAGTCCGAGACTAGCGGAAGAGACCCAGTACTTC.

On this clonotype itself: At one boundary the junction diverges from the germline segment, which might be a read error. The V call is TRBV29-1, the J call TRBJ2-5; tentative D call: TRBD1 (6 bases). Germline CDR1 and CDR2: SQVTM and ANQGSEA. CDR3 length: 15 residues. CDR3 region: CSVEDQRGWRETLYF. The CDR3 region has the DNA TGCAGCGTTGAAGATCAAAGGGGGTGGAGAGAGACCCTGTACTTC.

This clonotype was seen only once. This could be a read error, since a much larger clone is one nucleotide away. V usage is TRBV29-1 and J usage is TRBJ1-2; 9 bases fit TRBD1. The V and J ends lost 7 bases and 4 bases, in that order; junction bases with no gene match: 4. The CDR3 loop spans 12 amino acids. Germline V lookup: CDR1 SQVTM, CDR2 ANQGSEA. Here the CDR3 DNA reads TGCAGCGATGGGACAGGGACCTATGGCTACACCTTC. This encodes CSDGTGTYGYTF. Full variable domain (rest looked up from reference TRBV29-1 and TRBJ1-2): SAVISQKPSRDICQRGTSLTIQCQVDSQVTMMFWYRQQPGQSLTLIATANQGSEATYESGFVIDKFPISRPNLTFSTLTVSNMSPEDSSIYLCSDGTGTYGYTFGSGTRLTVV.

This clonotype was detected many times. The chain joins TRBV11-2 to TRBJ1-1; D is possibly TRBD1 (6 bases). The V and J ends lost 5 bases and 1 base respectively, with 17 bases between them. This CDR3 is 16 amino acids long. Per germline, CDR1 SGHAT and CDR2 FQNNGV. CDR3 in amino acids: CASSPMFGQTNTEAFF. The CDR3 DNA is TGTGCCAGCAGCCCCATGTTTGGACAGACGAACACTGAAGCTTTCTTT.

Worth noting for this clonotype: Being one base from a much bigger clone, this may be a read error. This sequence joins TRBV6-6 and TRBJ2-7; maybe TRBD2 (7 bases). The CDR3 has 14 residues. The germline gives CDR1 MNHNY, CDR2 SVGAGI (reference sequence). Trimming left V 7 bases short and J 3 bases short, with 16 bases between. The CDR3 DNA reads TGTGCCAGCATGTTGGGGGGGCAGTTCTACGAGCAGTACTTC. Residues: CASMLGGQFYEQYF.

Note on this clonotype: This sequence may be a read error, since a much larger clone differs from it by one base. The chain has TRBV29-1 and TRBJ2-7; 9 bases match TRBD1. CDR3 size: 14 residues. Per germline, CDR1 SQVTM and CDR2 ANQGSEA. The CDR3 spells CSAARGQGSYEQHF. DNA of the CDR3: TGCAGCGCCGCACGGGGACAGGGTTCCTACGAGCAGCACTTC.

The chain recombines TRBV29-1 with TRBJ2-7, with unresolved D. The germline gives CDR1 SQVTM, CDR2 ANQGSEA. The CDR3 loop spans 11 amino acids. The CDR3 region has the DNA TGCAGTGTTCAGAGTAGTTGCGAACAGTACTTC. Amino acid sequence: CSVQSSCEQYF.

This clonotype was observed at least ten times. This chain joins TRBV6-2 or TRBV6-3 and TRBJ2-1; TRBD2 matches 7 bases. This CDR3 has 13 amino acids. Germline V gives CDR1 MNHEY, CDR2 SVGEGT. Trimming cost V 5 bases and J 6 bases; bases outside gene matches: 4. CDR3 loop: CASSPGGSNEQFF. The CDR3 nucleotides are TGTGCCAGCAGTCCCGGGGGGAGCAATGAGCAGTTCTTC.

This clonotype has a handful of counts. The rearrangement uses TRBV7-9 and TRBJ1-2, with D unclear. The CDR3 has 15 residues. The V gene lost 3 bases and the J gene lost 2 bases, with 13 bases spanning the gap. Germline CDR1 reads SEHNR; CDR2 reads FQNEAQ (reference sequence). CDR3 DNA: TGTGCCAGCAGCTTTGCCATCTCGGGGAACTATGGCTACACCTTC. It encodes CASSFAISGNYGYTF.

In the case of this clonotype: This may arise from a read error, as a much more abundant clone is one base away. The gene calls are TRBV6-1 and TRBJ1-1; 7 positions agree with TRBD1. CDR3 size: 13 residues. The germline CDR1 and CDR2 sequences are MNHNS and SASEGT. CDR3 in amino acids: CATEPGQNNEAFF. The CDR3 DNA reads TGTGCCACGGAGCCGGGACAGAACAATGAAGCTTTCTTT.

Concerning this clonotype itself: Mismatch with germline at one junction end may stem from a read error. The chain joins TRBV5-6 to TRBJ2-7, with TRBD1 matching over 8 bases. From germline, CDR1 is SGHDT and CDR2 YYEEEE. The CDR3 is made up of 14 amino acids. For the CDR3, the DNA is TGTGCCAGCAGCATGGGCGACAGGGGATTTCGGATGAACTTC. Translation gives CASSMGDRGFRMNF.

Worth noting for this clonotype: A much more abundant neighbour one base away suggests this may be a read error. The chain employs TRBV29-1 and TRBJ2-1; D gene uncertain. From germline, CDR1 is SQVTM and CDR2 ANQGSEA. The CDR3 spans 13 residues. Trimming took 6 bases from V and 2 from J, leaving 11 bases between them. The CDR3 DNA follows: TGCAGCGTCATGGCCAGCCCCTACAATGAGCAGTTCTTC. Encoded protein: CSVMASPYNEQFF.

V usage is TRBV5-6 and J usage is TRBJ2-1; maybe TRBD2 (6 bases). Trimming pared 0 bases from V and 5 bases from J, leaving 12 bases between. The CDR3 covers 15 residues. CDR1 and CDR2 from the germline V gene are SGHDT and YYEEEE. The CDR3 region is CASSLAGVMDNEQFF. In DNA, the CDR3 is TGTGCCAGCAGCTTGGCGGGAGTGATGGACAATGAGCAGTTCTTC.

The chain combines TRBV28 with TRBJ2-2; a possible D gene is TRBD1 (5 bases). The CDR3 consists of 13 residues. The ends were cut back, 5 bases at V and 7 bases at J, with 11 bases in the middle. Germline V gene lookup returns CDR1 MDHEN and CDR2 SYDVKM. The CDR3 here is CASSPGAGGELFF. CDR3 DNA sequence: TGTGCCAGCAGTCCTGGGGCCGGCGGGGAGCTGTTTTTT.

The rearrangement uses TRBV6-5 and TRBJ2-3; TRBD2 agrees at 8 bases. The CDR3 extends over 17 amino acids. With V trimmed by 4 bases and J by 0 bases, 9 bases remained unmatched. Germline-derived CDR1 and CDR2 are MNHEY and SVGAGI. CDR3 sequence: CASSSRRGGISTDTQYF. In nucleotides, the CDR3 is TGTGCCAGCAGTTCCCGTCGGGGGGGTATAAGCACAGATACGCAGTATTTT.

This CDR3 is CASSYTSGMGTGELFF. CDR3 sequence (DNA): TGTGCCAGCAGTTACACCAGCGGGATGGGCACCGGGGAGCTGTTTTTT. The genes are TRBV6-1 and TRBJ2-2; TRBD2 matches 7 bases. The CDR3 sequence is 16 residues long. The V segment lost 5 bases and the J segment 4 bases; nucleotides outside the gene matches: 10. Germline V gives CDR1 MNHNS, CDR2 SASEGT.

The V call is TRBV6-5, the J call TRBJ2-7, with D maybe TRBD2 (5 bases). Per the germline V gene, CDR1 is MNHEY and CDR2 is SVGAGI. The CDR3 is made up of 13 amino acids. The germline V and J ends were trimmed by 6 bases and 1 base, with 10 bases remaining between them. The CDR3 protein is CASRASLSYEQYF. CDR3 bases: TGTGCCAGCAGGGCTAGCCTATCCTACGAGCAGTACTTC.

The V and J genes are TRBV4-2 and TRBJ2-3; no definite D call. Per germline, CDR1 LGHNA and CDR2 YNFKEQ. The CDR3 sequence is 16 residues long. Trimming shortened V by 0 bases and J by 3 bases, and 13 bases separated the two germline ends. The CDR3 here is CASSQEHTDFTDTQYF. CDR3 sequence (DNA): TGTGCCAGCAGCCAAGAGCACACCGATTTTACAGATACGCAGTATTTT.

Remarks on this clonotype: A read error may explain this, as a much larger clone is one base away. The chain has TRBV4-2 and TRBJ2-7, with unresolved D. The germline V gene encodes CDR1 LGHNA and CDR2 YNFKEQ. V lost 1 base, J lost 0 bases, and 10 bases lay in between. This CDR3 is 15 amino acids long. CDR3 in DNA: TGTGCCAGCAGCCAAGGTATGGGGTTCTCCTACGAGCAGTACTTC. Its protein product is CASSQGMGFSYEQYF.

On this clonotype itself: A junction boundary mismatches the germline segment, possibly from a read error. This chain uses TRBV15 with TRBJ2-2; tentative D call: TRBD2 (6 bases). The germline V gene has CDR1 LNHNV and CDR2 YYDKDF (reference sequence). The CDR3 totals 16 residues. This CDR3 reads CATSRDGRSATGELFF. Written as DNA, the CDR3 is TGTGCCACCAGCAGAGATGGGAGGAGTGCCACCGGGGAGCTGTTTTTC. Full variable domain (missing parts from reference TRBV15 and TRBJ2-2): DAMVIQNPRYQVTQFGKPVTLSCSQTLNHNVMYWYQQKSSQAPKLLFHYYDKDFNNEADTPDNFQSRRPNTSFCFLDIRSPGLGDTAMYLCATSRDGRSATGELFFGEGSRLTVL.

The chain couples TRBV7-2 to TRBJ2-2; 7 bases fit TRBD1. Per the germline V gene, CDR1 is SGHTA and CDR2 is FQGNSA. V was clipped by 6 bases and J by 8 bases; unmatched bases: 9. This CDR3 contains 14 residues. The CDR3 here is CASRTTGVSGELFF. The CDR3 DNA reads TGTGCCAGCAGGACCACAGGGGTTTCGGGGGAGCTGTTTTTT.

This clonotype was observed a few times. J is TRBJ2-1 and V is TRBV7-9; 11 nucleotides align to TRBD2. V lost 7 bases, J lost 7 bases, and 6 bases stayed unmatched. This CDR3 has 14 residues. Germline V gene data show CDR1 as SEHNR and CDR2 as FQNEAQ (reference sequence). The CDR3 DNA reads TGTGCCAGCAACAAACTAGCGGGAGTAAATGAGCAGTTCTTC. Residues: CASNKLAGVNEQFF. Complete variable domain (other parts from reference TRBV7-9 and TRBJ2-1): DTGVSQNPRHKITKRGQNVTFRCDPISEHNRLYWYRQTLGQGPEFLTYFQNEAQLEKSRLLSDRFSAERPKGSFSTLEIQRTEQGDSAMYLCASNKLAGVNEQFFGPGTRLTVL.

V gene TRBV23-1 combines with J gene TRBJ1-6; D may be TRBD1 (6 bases). TRBV23-1 is classed as an ORF, of uncertain function. The CDR3 runs 14 residues. Trimming cost V 6 bases and J 9 bases, with 15 bases left between them. The CDR3 DNA sequence: TGCGCCAGCAGACCAACAGGGTTTTGTTCACCCCTCCACTTT. It encodes CASRPTGFCSPLHF.